Below, one TCR beta chain is given with its context. This clone appeared a few times. Its target antigen remains unknown. Base qualities were left out, and no much larger clone turns up one base away. The CDR3, cysteine through phenylalanine, is 13 amino acids long. The read is trimmed to its CDR3 DNA, 39 bases read in frame from base 1. The germline V gene encodes CDR1 SGHNT and CDR2 YYREEE (reference sequence). The junction carries 6 bases between V and J, which are trimmed by 1 base and 3 bases respectively. The sample originates from a study of blood T cell repertoires in COVID-19 (dated by TCRdb to about 2020). In the study overall: Samples covering the acute and convalescent phases of COVID-19 were provided by collaborators in the United States, Italy and Spain. Samples were obtained from the ongoing ImmuneRACE study (first 160 participants) and from 1,254 subjects provided by 6 global collaborators. HLA class I and class II types, where available, came from metadata supplied by the sample provider rather than from assay-based typing. The repertoires were released in a freely available public database intended as a resource for research on the immune response to SARS-CoV-2. Subjects who had been exposed to COVID-19, were actively infected with it, or had recovered from it provided the deeply sampled blood TCRbeta repertoires that made up the dataset. Nearly every sample came with metadata listing a de-identified subject ID, COVID-19 status, age in years and sex. The prospective study material was composed of cDNA or gDNA derived from T cells, B-cell-depleted T cells, or PBMCs. Overall study outcomes, separate from this receptor: How much clinical and demographic metadata was included differed by source and by participant, and the metadata was provided uncurated.

Whole blood was collected in K2EDTA tubes by collaborating institutions according to the institutions' own protocols. Collaborator samples were shipped for TCRbeta analysis as frozen whole blood, isolated PBMCs, or DNA extracted from either sample type. TCRbeta CDR3 regions were amplified from genomic DNA using the immunoSEQ Assay, a bias-controlled multiplex PCR. In the paper's pipeline: The number of nucleated cells in each sample was estimated by amplification of reference gene primers within the assay. To quantify the absolute abundance of each unique TCRbeta CDR3 rearrangement, sequence reads were collapsed and filtered. For each sample, productive Simpson clonality was calculated as the square root of Simpson's diversity index across productive rearrangements. Here the immuneACCESS table is served through TCRdb, limited to in-frame sequences with V and J called. Missing clones are a known gap in these copies; in checked studies unresolved V genes cover under half, and the rest lacks a known reason. The DNA was the basis for D and trimming; V, J and clone size are from that table. In all, the sample holds approximately 70,000 clones, and 80% to 90% of those were seen once. The top ten constitute about 6.6% of the sample.

Material for sequencing was peripheral blood. The chain was built from TRBV5-4 and TRBJ2-3; confidence is insufficient to name the D gene. The TCR sequence derives from a man in his forties or fifties with active COVID-19. The sequenced DNA is TGTGCCAGCAGCTTGTGGGCGACAGATACGCAGTATTTT. Its translation is CASSLWATDTQYF.